The subject of this entry is one T cell receptor beta chain. Its target is unknown. The source of the sample is a study of beta chain features in type 1 diabetes. Reverse transcribing all isolated RNA meant expressed TCRB transcripts were sequenced. Naive, central memory and regulatory T cell samples averaged around 3.9 million immunoSEQ reads each. Libraries were prepared by immunoSEQ multiplex PCR; TCRdb keeps only in-frame clonotypes and omits some of them. The sample lists about 160,000 clones, approximately 8.4% seen once, with around 2.5% in the top ten. The germline V gene encodes CDR1 KGHSH and CDR2 LQKENI. V was pared by 5 bases and J by 7 bases, with 13 bases of the junction left unmatched. The CDR3 is 16 residues long. Whole-study findings and limits: VDJ junctions in type 1 diabetes patients carried more deletions and fewer insertions.

Averaging approximately 120 mL, one heparinised blood draw came from each individual donor. It was via CD45RO/CCR7/CD25/CD127/CD95/CD27 that CD4+ naive, central memory, regulatory and stem cell-like memory cells were sorted. This chain joins TRBV18 and TRBJ2-1; 8 positions agree with TRBD2. Specimen: central memory CD4+ T cells from blood. This sequence originates from a woman between 18 and 29 years old in good health. CDR3 in DNA: TGTGCCAGCTCAGAGTGGGGAGCGGGAGAGAGGAATGAGCAGTTCTTC. It specifies CASSEWGAGERNEQFF.